The 24 T cell receptor beta chains below were found in one sample sequenced in a study of T cell repertoires in cytomegalovirus infection. The antigens of these receptors remain unknown. MiXCR, applied by TCRdb to the reads, yields one record per CDR3 protein. The repertoire holds about 830,000 distinct CDR3 sequences, over 25% seen once, with around 12% in the top ten. Sample: cultured CD8+ T cells from PBMCs, taken from culture after CMV antigen stimulation. Receptor source: a human donor in good health (CMV status not recorded). Some clones in this sample may be carry-over from other donors' samples.

This clonotype was seen a handful of times. The genes are TRBV7-8 and TRBJ1-1; 8 bases map to TRBD1. This CDR3 is built from 14 residues. CDR1 is SGHVS and CDR2 is FQNEAQ in the germline V gene. J was trimmed by 12 bases and V by 5 bases; bases with no gene match: 14. The CDR3 is CASSLYAGGGIPFF. CDR3 in DNA: TGTGCCAGCAGCCTCTACGCAGGGGGCGGTATTCCTTTCTTT.

This clonotype was recorded at least ten times. J is TRBJ2-5 and V is TRBV6-5; D unclear. The V gene's germline CDR1 is MNHEY and CDR2 SVGAGI. CDR3 length: 11 residues. Trimming left V 2 bases short and J 5 bases short, with 3 bases between. DNA for the CDR3: TGTGCCAGCAGTTACGCGGAGACCCAGTACTTC. Residues: CASSYAETQYF.

This clonotype came up once. This may be a read error: a much more frequent sequence differs by one nucleotide. This chain joins TRBV7-6 and TRBJ2-3, with TRBD1 as a possible D gene (5 bases). Germline V gene data show CDR1 as SGHVS and CDR2 as FNYEAQ. The CDR3 totals 16 residues. V was clipped by 0 bases and J by 3 bases, with 13 bases between them. Written as DNA, the CDR3 is TGTGCCAGCAGCTTAGCGCAGGGATGGTGGACAGATACGCAGTATTTT. Protein product: CASSLAQGWWTDTQYF.

This chain uses TRBV3-1 with TRBJ1-4; possibly TRBD1 for D (5 bases). V lost 0 bases to trimming and J lost 7 bases, with 15 bases between them. Germline V gives CDR1 LGHDT, CDR2 YNNKEL (reference sequence). The CDR3 is 16 amino acids. The CDR3 DNA sequence: TGTGCCAGCAGCCAAGACAGGGAGGCAGGTGGTGAAAAACTGTTTTTT. Translation gives CASSQDREAGGEKLFF.

This clonotype turned up a few times. V and J are TRBV7-8 and TRBJ1-5; D ambiguous. The germline CDR1 and CDR2 sequences are SGHVS and FQNEAQ. The CDR3 runs 17 residues. Trimming shortened V by 1 base and J by 4 bases, and 17 bases separated the two germline ends. The CDR3 DNA sequence: TGTGCCAGCAGCTTAGGTGTTCAACCCTTACCAAATCAGCCCCAGCATTTT. It specifies CASSLGVQPLPNQPQHF.

This clonotype appeared many times. The chain has TRBV7-6 and TRBJ2-1; D is unresolved. Germline V lookup: CDR1 SGHVS, CDR2 FNYEAQ. This CDR3 is built from 12 residues. V was trimmed by 5 bases and J by 8 bases, leaving 10 bases between them. Written as DNA, the CDR3 is TGTGCCAGCAGCCCTGTAGGAGATGAGCAGTTCTTC. Its protein is CASSPVGDEQFF.

This clonotype was recorded only once. The V gene is TRBV27, the J gene TRBJ1-6; the D is unclear. Between the trimmed V and J ends, which lost 1 base and 9 bases, there was a span of 7 bases. CDR3 size: 13 residues. Per germline, CDR1 MNHEY and CDR2 SMNVEV (reference sequence). The CDR3 DNA is TGTGCCAGCAGTTTATGGTGGGGTTCACCCCTCCACTTT. It codes for CASSLWWGSPLHF.

This clonotype was recorded many times. The V and J genes are TRBV7-8 and TRBJ2-5; 9 nucleotides match TRBD2. The CDR3 extends over 15 amino acids. J was trimmed by 5 bases and V by 10 bases; bases with no gene match: 14. Germline V gene data show CDR1 as SGHVS and CDR2 as FQNEAQ. CDR3 residues: CATRRGGGASETQYF. The CDR3 DNA reads as TGTGCCACCCGGCGGGGCGGGGGGGCCTCTGAGACCCAGTACTTC.

The V call is TRBV20-1, the J call TRBJ2-2; 8 positions match TRBD2. With V trimmed by 1 base and J by 5 bases, 15 bases remained unmatched. The CDR3 spans 18 residues. CDR1 is DFQATT and CDR2 is SNEGSKA in the germline V gene (reference sequence). As DNA, the CDR3 is TGCAGTGCTAGAGCTATGCTCCGGGGGGGGGCTCGGACCGGGGAGCTGTTTTTT. This sequence encodes CSARAMLRGGARTGELFF.

This clonotype came up a few times. The chain links TRBV7-9 to TRBJ2-7; maybe TRBD2 (5 bases). The CDR3 runs to 13 residues. V lost 5 bases to trimming and J lost 6 bases, with 14 bases between them. Germline V CDR1 and CDR2: SEHNR, FQNEAQ (reference sequence). Here the CDR3 reads CASSPDGVLEQYF. The CDR3 DNA reads as TGTGCCAGCAGCCCGGACGGGGTACTCGAGCAGTACTTC.

The chain combines TRBV7-6 with TRBJ1-6, with a possible D match to TRBD1 (5 bases). Germline V gene lookup returns CDR1 SGHVS and CDR2 FNYEAQ. CDR3 length equals 16 residues. The V end lost 1 base, the J end lost 6 bases, and 13 bases lay between the germline ends. CDR3 nucleotide sequence: TGTGCCAGCAGCTTAGAGACAGCATCCGTTAATTCACCCCTCCACTTT. This translates into CASSLETASVNSPLHF.

This chain joins TRBV18 and TRBJ2-5, with D maybe TRBD2 (6 bases). V lost 2 bases, J lost 1 base, and 17 bases lay in between. The germline V gene encodes CDR1 KGHSH and CDR2 LQKENI. This CDR3 spans 17 amino acids. The CDR3 DNA sequence: TGTGCCAGCTCACCATGGGCTGTTGGGACTCCCCAAGAGACCCAGTACTTC. This codes for CASSPWAVGTPQETQYF.

The chain is built from TRBV6-2 or TRBV6-3 and TRBJ2-7; 11 nucleotides align to TRBD2. The CDR3 is made up of 16 amino acids. The junction had 2 bases not matched to a gene; V was cut back by 0 bases and J by 1 base. Germline values: CDR1 MNHEY, CDR2 SVGEGT. The CDR3 DNA reads TGTGCCAGCAGTTACTCACTAGCGGGGGAGTCCTACGAGCAGTACGTC. Translating it yields CASSYSLAGESYEQYV.

CDR3 in amino acids: CATRQGNSPLHF. In DNA, the CDR3 is TGTGCCACTCGACAGGGAAATTCACCCCTCCACTTT. This chain uses TRBV10-3 with TRBJ1-6; 7 positions match TRBD1. Trimming took 10 bases from V and 7 from J; bases not matched to a gene: 4. Germline-derived CDR1 and CDR2 are ENHRY and SYGVKD. The CDR3 spans 12 residues.

This chain uses TRBV10-1 with TRBJ2-1, with D perhaps being TRBD1 or TRBD2 (6 bases each). CDR3 length: 15 residues. Germline CDR1 is WNHNN and CDR2 is SYGVQD (reference sequence). With 10 bases removed from V and 2 bases from J, the gap between germline ends came to 18 bases. CDR3 nucleotide sequence: TGCGCCACCAACGCGGAGGGGGTCCCCTACAATGAGCAGTTCTTC. As protein: CATNAEGVPYNEQFF.

The table lists this clonotype with a few counts. The chain joins TRBV7-9 to TRBJ1-2; a weak D match, TRBD1 (5 bases). The CDR3 covers 13 residues. Germline CDR1 is SEHNR and CDR2 is FQNEAQ (reference sequence). V was shortened by 6 bases and J by 6 bases, with 14 bases between the two germline ends. The CDR3 DNA sequence: TGTGCCAGCAGAATGACAGCCGTAGATGGCTACACCTTC. This translates into CASRMTAVDGYTF.

This clonotype was recorded a few times. The chain uses TRBV6-5 and TRBJ1-1, with D hard to call. Germline V CDR1 and CDR2: MNHEY, SVGAGI. V lost 3 bases to trimming and J lost 1 base, with 6 bases between them. This CDR3 is built from 13 residues. The CDR3 loop reads CASSYTSNTEAFF. The CDR3 DNA follows: TGTGCCAGCAGTTATACCTCGAACACTGAAGCTTTCTTT.

The table lists this clonotype with many counts. J is TRBJ1-6 and V is TRBV28, with D perhaps TRBD1 (6 bases). The CDR3 covers 15 residues. The germline CDR1 and CDR2 sequences are MDHEN and SYDVKM. The V and J ends lost 3 bases and 4 bases respectively, with 10 bases between them. In DNA, the CDR3 is TGTGCCAGCAGTTTTACCAGGGGATATAATTCACCCCTCCACTTT. This codes for CASSFTRGYNSPLHF.

The sample holds a few counts of this clonotype. This sequence joins TRBV13 and TRBJ2-1, with a weak D call TRBD2 (6 bases). The CDR3 totals 13 residues. The V and J ends lost 0 bases and 10 bases respectively, with 10 bases between them. From germline, CDR1 is PRHDT and CDR2 FYEKMQ (reference sequence). The CDR3 reads CASSLGARGEQFF. As DNA, the CDR3 is TGTGCCAGCAGCTTAGGAGCCCGGGGGGAGCAGTTCTTC.

The chain carries TRBV5-4 and TRBJ1-6, with D possibly TRBD1 on 5 matching bases. V was pared by 0 bases and J by 0 bases, with 7 bases between. The V gene's germline CDR1 is SGHNT and CDR2 YYREEE (reference sequence). The length of the CDR3 is 16 residues. The DNA of the CDR3 is TGTGCCAGCAGCTTGGCGGGGCGCTCCTATAATTCACCCCTCCACTTT. Protein: CASSLAGRSYNSPLHF.

This clonotype was seen only a few times. The chain links TRBV18 to TRBJ2-3, with D uncertain. The CDR3 runs to 14 residues. V was cut by 0 bases and J by 5 bases, with 9 bases left in between. Germline CDR1 KGHSH, CDR2 LQKENI. CDR3 sequence (DNA): TGTGCCAGCTCACCACCTAATCTGGGAGATACGCAGTATTTT. Amino acids: CASSPPNLGDTQYF. Complete variable domain (other parts from reference TRBV18 and TRBJ2-3): NAGVMQNPRHLVRRRGQEARLRCSPMKGHSHVYWYRQLPEEGLKFMVYLQKENIIDESGMPKERFSAEFPKEGPSILRIQQVVRGDSAAYFCASSPPNLGDTQYFGPGTRLTVL.

This clonotype was seen a single time. This sequence joins TRBV7-3 and TRBJ2-3; no clear D gene. Trimming took 5 bases from V and 0 from J, leaving 15 bases between them. Germline CDR1 and CDR2: SGHTA and FQGTGA. This CDR3 has 16 residues. CDR3 in amino acids: CASSAEIVTSTDTQYF. Written as DNA, the CDR3 is TGTGCCAGCAGCGCAGAGATAGTAACAAGCACAGATACGCAGTATTTT. Combining the CDR3 with reference TRBV7-3 and TRBJ2-3 gives the whole variable domain GAGVSQTPSNKVTEKGKYVELRCDPISGHTALYWYRQSLGQGPEFLIYFQGTGAADDSGLPNDRFFAVRPEGSVSTLKIQRTERGDSAVYLCASSAEIVTSTDTQYFGPGTRLTVL.

Ten or more counts support this clonotype. The genes are TRBV12-3 or TRBV12-4 and TRBJ2-3; 7 bases line up with TRBD1. V lost 7 bases, J lost 6 bases, and 10 bases stayed unmatched. This CDR3 is built from 14 residues. In DNA, the CDR3 is TGTGCCAGCAATTACAGGGGCCTCCCCGATACGCAGTATTTT. Translated, it gives CASNYRGLPDTQYF.

There are many counts of this clonotype. The chain links TRBV12-3 or TRBV12-4 to TRBJ1-5; 7 bases agree with TRBD1. V shed 4 bases and J 7 bases; nucleotides not matched to a gene: 13. The CDR3 runs to 16 residues. CDR3 sequence: CASSSPNTGVRQPQHF. In DNA, the CDR3 is TGTGCCAGCAGTTCCCCTAATACAGGGGTTCGGCAGCCCCAGCATTTT.